This TCR beta chain was identified in a study of shared clonotypes between healthy human individuals. Study-level information: CD8 memory received one plate per donor, CD8 naive two, CD4 memory three and CD4 naive three.

The length of the CDR3 is 15 residues. Trimming pared 0 bases from V and 6 bases from J, leaving 17 bases between. Looked up from germline, CDR1 is GTSNPN and CDR2 is SVGIG (reference sequence). This clone was seen ten or more times. This sample includes further DNA sequences coding for the same CDR3. Donors comprised healthy HIV-negative adults lacking recent acute infections or vaccinations. At a deep level, the assay was run. On sorted subsets, replicate PCRs used 150 to 250 ng DNA, or about 33,000 T cell genomes. Assay used: immunoSEQ multiplex PCR; TCRdb lists only in-frame clones, some missing. The sample has about 1.1 million clones, about four fifths seen once; the top ten hold around 0.6%.

The chain is built from TRBV30 and TRBJ1-2; D possibly corresponds to TRBD1 (5 bases). Sequencing used memory CD4+ T cells from PBMCs. Subset reported: CD45RA-negative fraction. This clonotype originated in a man younger than 35 in good health. Some clones in this sample may be carry-over from other donors' samples. The CDR3 nucleotides are TGTGCCTGGAGTGTACTTGCCAGAGGGACGGATGGCTACACCTTC. It is translated as CAWSVLARGTDGYTF.